The 27 T cell receptor beta chains in this list originate from one sample, sequenced in a study of blood T cell repertoires in COVID-19. The data were produced by immunoSEQ multiplex PCR, yet TCRdb's version contains in-frame clones alone and is incomplete. The table has about 100,000 clones, 91% seen once; the top ten hold about 1.8%. Sequencing was performed on peripheral blood. The receptors come from a human donor with active COVID-19. The donor label of this sample is uncertain.

The chain joins TRBV6-4 to TRBJ1-2, with a tentative D call TRBD1 (5 bases). Trimming left V 0 bases short and J 4 bases short, with 12 bases between. The germline V gene has CDR1 MRHNA and CDR2 SNTAGT. The CDR3 has 15 residues. CDR3 in amino acids: CASSDSTSGGYGYTF. CDR3 in DNA: TGTGCCAGCAGTGACTCGACTAGTGGGGGCTATGGCTACACCTTC.

The chain couples TRBV19 to TRBJ2-3; a possible D gene is TRBD2 (5 bases). The length of the CDR3 is 15 residues. Germline V lookup: CDR1 LNHDA, CDR2 SQIVND (reference sequence). V lost 8 bases, J lost 2 bases, and 17 bases lay in between. CDR3 in DNA: TGTGCCAGTCTACCGGGGTACCCCTTCACAGATACGCAGTATTTT. It codes for CASLPGYPFTDTQYF. Filled out from reference TRBV19 and TRBJ2-3, the complete variable domain reads DGGITQSPKYLFRKEGQNVTLSCEQNLNHDAMYWYRQDPGQGLRLIYYSQIVNDFQKGDIAEGYSVSREKKESFPLTVTSAQKNPTAFYLCASLPGYPFTDTQYFGPGTRLTVL.

This clone was recorded once. The V gene is TRBV9, the J gene TRBJ1-1; D is possibly TRBD1 (6 bases). Germline lookup yields CDR1 SGDLS and CDR2 YYNGEE. The V end was cut by 1 base, the J end by 2 bases, with 9 bases between. The CDR3 has 14 amino acids. This chain's CDR3 is CASSVLGTNTEAFF. CDR3 DNA: TGTGCCAGCAGCGTACTCGGGACAAACACTGAAGCTTTCTTT. The full variable domain, with the rest looked up from reference TRBV9 and TRBJ1-1, is DSGVTQTPKHLITATGQRVTLRCSPRSGDLSVYWYQQSLDQGLQFLIQYYNGEERAKGNILERFSAQQFPDLHSELNLSSLELGDSALYFCASSVLGTNTEAFFGQGTRLTVV.

The V and J genes are TRBV6-2 or TRBV6-3 and TRBJ2-3; D possibly corresponds to TRBD2 (6 bases). Germline loops: CDR1 MNHEY, CDR2 SVGEGT. Between the trimmed V and J ends, which lost 2 bases and 0 bases, there was a span of 9 bases. The CDR3 contains 15 residues. The CDR3 loop reads CASSYPGESTDTQYF. Written as DNA, the CDR3 is TGTGCCAGCAGTTACCCGGGGGAGAGCACAGATACGCAGTATTTT.

V gene TRBV6-5 combines with J gene TRBJ1-4; D is unresolved. Deletions cut 2 bases from V and 7 bases from J, with 14 bases between. Germline lookup yields CDR1 MNHEY and CDR2 SVGAGI. The CDR3 length is 15 residues. CDR3 sequence reads: CASSYTQEHREKLFF. The CDR3 coding sequence is TGTGCCAGCAGTTACACCCAGGAACACCGTGAAAAACTGTTTTTT.

The V call is TRBV18, the J call TRBJ2-1; D might be TRBD2 (7 bases). The germline V gene encodes CDR1 KGHSH and CDR2 LQKENI. V was cut by 3 bases and J by 0 bases, with 15 bases left in between. The CDR3 is 17 amino acids. This chain's CDR3 is CASSPPGGGGSYNEQFF. The CDR3 nucleotides are TGTGCCAGCTCACCCCCGGGGGGCGGGGGCTCCTACAATGAGCAGTTCTTC.

V gene TRBV5-4 combines with J gene TRBJ2-5; TRBD1 agrees at 7 bases. This CDR3 contains 15 residues. From germline, CDR1 is SGHNT and CDR2 YYREEE (reference sequence). J lost 2 bases, V lost 7 bases, and 11 bases had no gene match. Here the CDR3 reads CASGQATDRQETQYF. The CDR3, as DNA: TGTGCCAGCGGACAGGCGACGGACCGGCAAGAGACCCAGTACTTC.

The J gene is TRBJ2-1, the V gene TRBV6-2 or TRBV6-3; 10 bases fit TRBD2. V dropped 2 bases and J dropped 6; count of bases not matched to a gene: 4. This CDR3 contains 15 residues. The germline V gene has CDR1 MNHEY and CDR2 SVGEGT. This chain's CDR3 is CASSYRTSGLNEQFF. The CDR3 region has the DNA TGTGCCAGCAGTTACCGGACTAGCGGACTCAATGAGCAGTTCTTC.

V usage is TRBV5-1 and J usage is TRBJ2-2, with D perhaps TRBD2 (7 bases). The CDR3 contains 14 residues. Trimming left V 5 bases short and J 8 bases short, with 16 bases between. Germline V gene data show CDR1 as SGHRS and CDR2 as YFSETQ. Here the CDR3 reads CASSPAGAGGELFF. CDR3 sequence (DNA): TGCGCCAGCAGTCCGGCGGGGGCCGGGGGGGAGCTGTTTTTT. The full variable domain, completed using reference TRBV5-1 and TRBJ2-2, is KAGVTQTPRYLIKTRGQQVTLSCSPISGHRSVSWYQQTPGQGLQFLFEYFSETQRNKGNFPGRFSGRQFSNSRSEMNVSTLELGDSALYLCASSPAGAGGELFFGEGSRLTVL.

J is TRBJ2-5 and V is TRBV25-1; D is perhaps TRBD1 (5 bases). Germline V gene lookup returns CDR1 MGHDK and CDR2 SYGVNS. CDR3 length: 14 residues. Trimming took 3 bases from V and 4 from J, leaving 12 bases between them. Here the CDR3 reads CASSEPGRRETQYF. The CDR3 nucleotides are TGTGCCAGCAGTGAGCCAGGGCGACGAGAGACCCAGTACTTC.

This rearrangement joins TRBV7-9 to TRBJ2-3; 10 positions agree with TRBD2. This CDR3 spans 16 amino acids. Germline CDR1 is SEHNR and CDR2 is FQNEAQ (reference sequence). The J segment lost 0 bases and the V segment lost 5 bases, leaving 5 bases of the junction unmatched. As DNA, the CDR3 is TGTGCCAGCAGCCTCCAGCGGGGGGGAAGCACAGATACGCAGTATTTT. It specifies CASSLQRGGSTDTQYF.

J is TRBJ1-2 and V is TRBV12-3 or TRBV12-4; D call uncertain. V shed 1 base and J shed 5 bases, with 8 bases lying between them. The CDR3 consists of 13 residues. The CDR3 loop is CASSLGRFYGYTF. The CDR3 DNA is TGTGCCAGCAGTTTAGGCCGGTTTTATGGCTACACCTTC.

V usage is TRBV5-5 and J usage is TRBJ2-1; 7 nucleotides align to TRBD2. This CDR3 comprises 13 residues. Germline-derived CDR1 and CDR2 are SGHKS and YYEKEE (reference sequence). Trimming at V came to 0 bases and at J to 10 bases, leaving 4 bases not matched to a gene. The CDR3 spells CASSLDFGREQFF. CDR3 in DNA: TGTGCCAGCAGCTTGGACTTCGGGAGGGAGCAGTTCTTC.

This chain joins TRBV28 and TRBJ1-2, with no clear D. Per the germline V gene, CDR1 is MDHEN and CDR2 is SYDVKM. This CDR3 is 16 amino acids long. Trimming took 6 bases from V and 6 from J, leaving 23 bases between them. The CDR3 here is CASSPGGGPKIDGYTF. The CDR3 DNA reads as TGTGCCAGCAGCCCCGGAGGAGGGCCAAAAATTGATGGCTACACCTTC.

This rearrangement joins TRBV5-1 to TRBJ1-1, with D possibly TRBD1 on 5 matching bases. The V end was cut by 5 bases, the J end by 1 base, with 15 bases between. This CDR3 has 15 residues. Germline values: CDR1 SGHRS, CDR2 YFSETQ. CDR3 in DNA: TGCGCCAGCAGGACAGTAGGGGTCAGGAACACTGAAGCTTTCTTT. Its protein product is CASRTVGVRNTEAFF.

This clone was seen more than once but under ten times. V is TRBV2 and J is TRBJ1-2, with D possibly TRBD1 on 5 matching bases. The CDR3 sequence is 12 residues long. Germline values: CDR1 SNHLY, CDR2 FYNNEI. The ends were cut back, 6 bases at V and 9 bases at J, with 14 bases in the middle. This chain's CDR3 is CASRWTRSSYTF. CDR3 DNA: TGTGCCAGCAGATGGACACGCAGCAGCTACACCTTC. Variable domain in full (rest from reference TRBV2 and TRBJ1-2): EPEVTQTPSHQVTQMGQEVILRCVPISNHLYFYWYRQILGQKVEFLVSFYNNEISEKSEIFDDQFSVERPDGSNFTLKIRSTKLEDSAMYFCASRWTRSSYTFGSGTRLTVV.

This chain connects TRBV13 to TRBJ2-3, with 7 bases lining up with TRBD1. CDR3 length: 14 amino acids. After removal of 0 bases from V and 4 bases from J, the junction contained 1 base not matched to a gene. CDR1 and CDR2 from the germline V gene are PRHDT and FYEKMQ (reference sequence). Here the CDR3 DNA reads TGTGCCAGCAGCTTAGGAGGGGGCGCAGATACGCAGTATTTT. Amino acids: CASSLGGGADTQYF.

This chain links TRBV7-9 with TRBJ2-5; 8 bases line up with TRBD1. Germline loops: CDR1 SEHNR, CDR2 FQNEAQ (reference sequence). Germline trimming cut 5 bases from V and 14 bases from J; bases unmatched to any gene: 10. CDR3 length equals 12 residues. CDR3 in amino acids: CASSIGTGLRYF. DNA of the CDR3: TGTGCCAGCAGCATAGGGACAGGTCTAAGATACTTC.

The chain links TRBV6-2 or TRBV6-3 to TRBJ2-3, with D possibly TRBD2 on 6 matching bases. V lost 2 bases, J lost 2 bases, and 17 bases lay in between. The germline gives CDR1 MNHEY, CDR2 SVGEGT. The CDR3 is 17 residues long. CDR3 sequence: CASSYRGGRWSTDTQYF. For the CDR3, the DNA is TGTGCCAGCAGTTACCGTGGGGGGAGGTGGTCCACAGATACGCAGTATTTT.

The V gene is TRBV5-1, the J gene TRBJ2-2; tentative D call: TRBD1 (5 bases). Germline V gene data show CDR1 as SGHRS and CDR2 as YFSETQ. The ends were cut back, 2 bases at V and 1 base at J, with 12 bases in the middle. The CDR3 consists of 16 residues. CDR3 amino acids: CASSLFATGNTGELFF. The CDR3 coding sequence is TGCGCCAGCAGCTTATTTGCTACAGGGAACACCGGGGAGCTGTTTTTT.

The chain couples TRBV19 to TRBJ1-5, with TRBD1 as a possible D gene (5 bases). Germline-derived CDR1 and CDR2 are LNHDA and SQIVND (reference sequence). Trimming removed 1 base at V and 1 base at J, with 11 bases between. The CDR3 spans 16 residues. This CDR3 is CASSIGSGVSNQPQHF. CDR3 bases: TGTGCCAGTAGTATAGGGTCGGGGGTCAGCAATCAGCCCCAGCATTTT.

This chain links TRBV6-5 with TRBJ1-5; a weak D match, TRBD1 (5 bases). Trimming stripped 6 bases from V and 3 bases from J, with 12 bases between. Per the germline V gene, CDR1 is MNHEY and CDR2 is SVGAGI. CDR3 length: 14 amino acids. CDR3 DNA: TGTGCCAGCAGCATCGCGGGGCTCAATCAGCCCCAGCATTTT. It translates to CASSIAGLNQPQHF.

The V and J genes are TRBV6-7 and TRBJ2-3; D not certain. TRBV6-7 is classed as an ORF, of uncertain function. V was cut by 9 bases and J by 4 bases, with 8 bases left in between. The CDR3 contains 11 residues. The CDR3 here is CARAIADTQYF. The CDR3 region has the DNA TGTGCCAGAGCAATAGCAGATACGCAGTATTTT.

The chain is built from TRBV5-1 and TRBJ2-5, with 9 bases lining up with TRBD2. The V and J ends lost 2 bases and 2 bases, in that order; junction bases with no gene match: 7. This CDR3 is built from 16 residues. Per germline, CDR1 SGHRS and CDR2 YFSETQ. CDR3 DNA: TGCGCCAGCAGCTTCCCAGCGGGAGGAGAACAAGAGACCCAGTACTTC. It translates to CASSFPAGGEQETQYF.

This sequence joins TRBV29-1 and TRBJ2-7, with D perhaps TRBD1 (6 bases). The CDR3 is 12 residues long. V shed 4 bases and J shed 3 bases, with 10 bases lying between them. The germline V gene encodes CDR1 SQVTM and CDR2 ANQGSEA. DNA for the CDR3: TGCAGCGTTGGAGGGGGTAACTACGAGCAGTACTTC. Protein product: CSVGGGNYEQYF.

The chain carries TRBV18 and TRBJ2-3; TRBD2 might be the D (6 bases). This CDR3 has 14 amino acids. Germline V lookup: CDR1 KGHSH, CDR2 LQKENI. Trimming took 4 bases from V and 3 from J, leaving 11 bases between them. The CDR3 DNA reads as TGTGCCAGCTCACTAGGGACTGAAACAGATACGCAGTATTTT. Its protein product is CASSLGTETDTQYF.

The V call is TRBV5-1, the J call TRBJ2-3, with TRBD1 matching over 9 bases. This CDR3 is 16 amino acids long. Trimming took 2 bases from V and 4 from J; bases not matched to a gene: 8. The germline V gene encodes CDR1 SGHRS and CDR2 YFSETQ. CDR3 residues: CASSFQRDRVPDTQYF. For the CDR3, the DNA is TGCGCCAGCAGCTTTCAAAGGGACAGGGTTCCAGATACGCAGTATTTT.